This is a list of T cell receptor beta chains from one sample in a study of blood T cell repertoires in COVID-19. Assay used: immunoSEQ multiplex PCR; TCRdb lists only in-frame clones, some missing. The sample gives roughly 62,000 clones, over 80% of which show up once; 10% to 13% is in the top ten. Sequenced material: peripheral blood. The receptors come from a man aged 30 to 45 with COVID-19, enrolled during active disease. Each CDR3 is given with its conserved first and last residue. The D gene is left open where the match is weak. Size tells how often a clone was seen (once, few, many) or the class of an expanded clone, and some rows leave it out.

d_gene	abundance	v_gene	j_gene	CDR3aa	CDR3nt
.	.	TRBV7-2	TRBJ2-7	CASSKSGGESYEQYF	TGTGCCAGCAGCAAATCAGGAGGGGAATCCTACGAGCAGTACTTC
.	.	TRBV27	TRBJ2-6	CASSFGVKFVLTF	TGTGCCAGCAGTTTCGGGGTTAAATTCGTCCTGACTTTC
.	.	TRBV28	TRBJ1-2	CASSFPANYGYTF	TGTGCCAGCAGTTTTCCAGCTAACTATGGCTACACCTTC
TRBD1	.	TRBV10-3	TRBJ1-3	CAISDRQGIRNTIYF	TGTGCCATCAGTGATCGACAGGGAATAAGAAACACCATATATTTT
.	.	TRBV28	TRBJ2-7	CASSPDRTGNTYEQYF	TGTGCCAGCAGTCCCGATCGGACGGGAAACACCTACGAGCAGTACTTC
.	.	TRBV6-2/TRBV6-3	TRBJ1-3	CASSYGGNTGNTIYF	TGTGCCAGCAGTTACGGCGGGAACACTGGAAACACCATATATTTT
.	.	TRBV5-4	TRBJ1-6	CASSLSTGGSPLHF	TGTGCCAGCAGCTTGTCCACTGGGGGGTCACCCCTCCACTTT
.	.	TRBV2	TRBJ2-7	CASSETGVYEQYF	TGTGCCAGCAGTGAGACAGGAGTCTACGAGCAGTACTTC
TRBD1	.	TRBV5-1	TRBJ1-2	CASSSGTGGAYGYTF	TGCGCCAGCAGCTCCGGGACAGGGGGAGCCTATGGCTACACCTTC
.	.	TRBV24-1	TRBJ2-6	CATSSRESSGANVLTF	TGTGCCACCAGTTCTCGGGAGAGCTCTGGGGCCAACGTCCTGACTTTC
.	medium-sized	TRBV2	TRBJ1-3	CASSDQAAGSGNTIYF	TGTGCCAGCAGTGACCAGGCCGCTGGCTCTGGAAACACCATATATTTT
.	few	TRBV30	TRBJ2-7	CAWSPSSVYEQYF	TGTGCCTGGAGCCCCTCTAGCGTCTACGAGCAGTACTTC
.	.	TRBV9	TRBJ2-1	CASSTHGGSSYNEQFF	TGTGCCAGCAGCACACACGGGGGAAGCTCCTACAATGAGCAGTTCTTC
.	.	TRBV30	TRBJ1-1	CAWNRGSGTEAFF	TGTGCCTGGAACCGGGGTTCGGGCACTGAAGCTTTCTTT
.	.	TRBV28	TRBJ2-3	CASTPGDRNTDTQYF	TGTGCCAGCACCCCGGGCGACAGGAACACAGATACGCAGTATTTT
TRBD1	.	TRBV6-1	TRBJ2-1	CASSEYETGNSNEQFF	TGTGCCAGCAGTGAATATGAGACAGGGAACTCCAATGAGCAGTTCTTC
.	few	TRBV27	TRBJ1-4	CASSLSVTLSEKLFF	TGTGCCAGCAGTTTATCTGTAACCCTGAGTGAAAAACTGTTTTTT
TRBD2	.	TRBV7-9	TRBJ2-1	CASSLAATSGRGTYNEQFF	TGTGCCAGCAGCTTAGCGGCGACTAGCGGGAGGGGGACCTACAATGAGCAGTTCTTC
.	.	TRBV11-2	TRBJ1-2	CASSPGHGYGYTF	TGTGCCAGCAGCCCTGGACACGGCTATGGCTACACCTTC
.	.	TRBV5-4	TRBJ1-5	CASSLYTPRKPQHF	TGTGCCAGCAGCTTATACACGCCGAGGAAGCCCCAGCATTTT
TRBD2	.	TRBV10-2	TRBJ2-3	CASRGLAGDTQYF	TGCGCCAGCAGAGGACTAGCGGGAGATACGCAGTATTTT
TRBD2	.	TRBV27	TRBJ2-1	CASSFSGRAQGNEQFF	TGTGCCAGCAGTTTTAGCGGGAGGGCCCAGGGGAATGAGCAGTTCTTC
TRBD1	.	TRBV12-3/TRBV12-4	TRBJ1-1	CASSQGVNTEAFF	TGTGCCAGCAGTCAGGGGGTGAACACTGAAGCTTTCTTT
.	.	TRBV5-1	TRBJ2-3	CASSLGGPPDTQYF	TGCGCCAGCAGCTTGGGCGGGCCCCCGGATACGCAGTATTTT
.	.	TRBV5-4	TRBJ2-7	CASSQGGGLSYEQYF	TGTGCCAGCAGCCAAGGGGGGGGCCTCTCCTACGAGCAGTACTTC
.	.	TRBV3-1/TRBV3-2	TRBJ2-1	CASSQGLDEQFF	TGTGCCAGCAGCCAAGGGCTGGATGAGCAGTTCTTC
TRBD2	few	TRBV19	TRBJ2-7	CASSKGTSGRSDDEQYF	TGTGCCAGTAGTAAAGGGACTAGCGGGAGATCTGACGACGAGCAGTACTTC
TRBD2	.	TRBV7-2	TRBJ2-1	CASSLAPSGGRKSQFF	TGTGCCAGCAGCTTAGCGCCGTCGGGAGGGAGAAAATCGCAGTTCTTC
.	.	TRBV12-3/TRBV12-4	TRBJ1-1	CASNPSWNTEAFF	TGTGCCAGCAATCCGTCTTGGAACACTGAAGCTTTCTTT
.	.	TRBV6-5	TRBJ2-1	CASLLGHEQFF	TGTGCCAGCCTTCTGGGGCATGAGCAGTTCTTC
TRBD1	.	TRBV5-1	TRBJ2-3	CASSLTSGTGGKRDTQYF	TGCGCCAGCAGCTTGACTTCCGGGACAGGGGGGAAACGAGATACGCAGTATTTT
.	.	TRBV6-5	TRBJ1-3	CASSPTGGSGNTIYF	TGTGCCAGCTCCCCCACGGGGGGTTCCGGAAACACCATATATTTT
.	.	TRBV5-1	TRBJ2-1	CASSFGNNINEQFF	TGCGCCAGCAGCTTTGGTAACAACATCAATGAGCAGTTCTTC
TRBD1	medium-sized	TRBV6-4	TRBJ1-5	CASSETGGNQPQHF	TGTGCCAGCAGTGAGACAGGGGGCAATCAGCCCCAGCATTTT
.	.	TRBV19	TRBJ2-2	CASSIESVTGTGELFF	TGTGCCAGTAGTATAGAATCAGTAACAGGCACCGGGGAGCTGTTTTTT
TRBD1	.	TRBV5-1	TRBJ2-2	CASSSTGTRAGELFF	TGCGCCAGCAGCTCGACAGGGACGAGGGCCGGGGAGCTGTTTTTT
TRBD2	.	TRBV10-3	TRBJ2-2	CAINRGLAVNTGELFF	TGTGCCATCAACAGGGGACTAGCGGTTAACACCGGGGAGCTGTTTTTT
TRBD2	.	TRBV6-6	TRBJ2-7	CASSYSIREGPHEQYF	TGTGCCAGCAGTTACTCGATCCGGGAGGGCCCCCACGAGCAGTACTTC
.	.	TRBV25-1	TRBJ1-5	CASSDTEPQHF	TGTGCCAGCAGTGATACTGAGCCCCAGCATTTT
TRBD1	.	TRBV5-6	TRBJ1-6	CASSLLNRGINYNSPLHF	TGTGCCAGCAGCTTGTTAAACAGGGGGATAAACTATAATTCACCCCTCCACTTT
TRBD2	.	TRBV3-1/TRBV3-2	TRBJ2-3	CASSQDTRTSGRTDTQYF	TGTGCCAGCAGCCAAGATACCAGGACTAGCGGGAGGACAGATACGCAGTATTTT
TRBD2	.	TRBV7-9	TRBJ2-3	CASSLGLALVGTDTQYF	TGTGCCAGCAGCTTAGGACTAGCGTTAGTCGGCACAGATACGCAGTATTTT
TRBD1	.	TRBV9	TRBJ1-2	CASSPSTGNYGYTF	TGTGCCAGCAGCCCGTCGACAGGGAACTATGGCTACACCTTC
.	.	TRBV4-1	TRBJ2-3	CASSQDSFLSSTDTQYF	TGCGCCAGCAGCCAAGATTCGTTCCTGTCTAGCACAGATACGCAGTATTTT
TRBD2	.	TRBV30	TRBJ2-5	CASGLGETQYF	TGTGCCTCTGGACTAGGAGAGACCCAGTACTTC
.	few	TRBV18	TRBJ1-4	CASSPPVAGTIGEKLFF	TGTGCCAGCTCACCACCGGTTGCGGGGACGATTGGTGAAAAACTGTTTTTT
.	.	TRBV9	TRBJ1-4	CASSVGGAGGEKLFF	TGTGCCAGCAGCGTGGGAGGCGCCGGGGGTGAAAAACTGTTTTTT
TRBD1	.	TRBV6-2/TRBV6-3	TRBJ1-5	CASSSDRAVEPQHF	TGTGCCAGCAGTTCGGACAGGGCCGTAGAGCCCCAGCATTTT
.	.	TRBV27	TRBJ2-5	CASSSLETQYF	TGTGCCAGCAGTTCCTTGGAGACCCAGTACTTC
TRBD1	.	TRBV7-9	TRBJ2-5	CASSPRDRRDETQYF	TGTGCCAGCAGCCCACGGGACAGGAGGGACGAGACCCAGTACTTC
TRBD1	.	TRBV28	TRBJ1-2	CASSSTGGNYGYTF	TGTGCCAGCAGTTCGACAGGGGGTAACTATGGCTACACCTTC
TRBD1	.	TRBV2	TRBJ2-4	CASSEAQGANIQYF	TGTGCCAGCAGTGAAGCGCAGGGGGCAAACATTCAGTACTTC
TRBD1	few	TRBV6-6	TRBJ2-1	CASRYPGQGRSEQFF	TGTGCCAGCAGGTATCCGGGACAGGGAAGAAGTGAGCAGTTCTTC
.	.	TRBV29-1	TRBJ2-1	CSVTRRGGSLFF	TGCAGCGTCACTCGAAGGGGTGGCTCTCTCTTCTTC
TRBD2	.	TRBV3-1/TRBV3-2	TRBJ2-3	CASSQDPLAGARTDTQYF	TGTGCCAGCAGCCAAGATCCCCTAGCGGGAGCCCGCACAGATACGCAGTATTTT
TRBD1	few	TRBV6-1	TRBJ1-5	CASSALPGQGNQPQHF	TGTGCCAGCAGTGCGTTGCCGGGACAGGGAAATCAGCCCCAGCATTTT
TRBD2	.	TRBV19	TRBJ2-1	CASSTQREGPGSYNEQFF	TGTGCCAGTAGTACACAGCGGGAGGGCCCCGGCTCCTACAATGAGCAGTTCTTC
.	.	TRBV19	TRBJ1-1	CASSPGVATEAFF	TGTGCCAGTAGTCCGGGTGTAGCCACTGAAGCTTTCTTT
.	.	TRBV4-1	TRBJ2-7	CASSLLDRATYEQYF	TGCGCCAGCAGCCTCCTGGACAGAGCTACCTACGAGCAGTACTTC
TRBD2	.	TRBV2	TRBJ2-5	CASKTGLAQETQYF	TGTGCCAGCAAGACGGGACTAGCACAAGAGACCCAGTACTTC